A single sample gave rise to the 30 T cell receptor beta chains below, sequenced in a study of spatial heterogeneity in lung cancer. TCRdb used MiXCR to reprocess the 5' RACE reads, holding one entry per CDR3 protein. The sample comprises around 8,000 distinct CDR3 sequences, 8.6% of which are singletons, and about half rests with the top ten. Time point in this sample: sample taken at primary tumor resection. Here the sequenced sample was PBMCs, taken at surgery. The receptors were sampled from a male donor with early-stage non-small cell lung cancer.

This clonotype occurred many times. The genes are TRBV29-1 and TRBJ1-2; tentatively, D is TRBD1 (5 bases). Germline CDR1 SQVTM, CDR2 ANQGSEA. This CDR3 is built from 13 residues. V dropped 7 bases and J dropped 2 bases, with 14 bases sitting between them. The CDR3 nucleotides are TGCAGCGCGCCGACAGATCCCAACTATGGCTACACCTTC. Translation gives CSAPTDPNYGYTF. Full variable domain (missing parts from reference TRBV29-1 and TRBJ1-2): SAVISQKPSRDICQRGTSLTIQCQVDSQVTMMFWYRQQPGQSLTLIATANQGSEATYESGFVIDKFPISRPNLTFSTLTVSNMSPEDSSIYLCSAPTDPNYGYTFGSGTRLTVV.

As for this clonotype: A much bigger clone sits one base away, suggesting this may be a read error. J is TRBJ2-5 and V is TRBV5-1; D not resolved. Germline V gives CDR1 SGHRS, CDR2 YFSETQ. V lost 0 bases to trimming and J lost 3 bases, with 6 bases between them. The CDR3 totals 13 residues. The CDR3 is CASSLVGEETQYF. CDR3 DNA: TGCGCCAGCAGCTTGGTGGGCGAAGAGACCCAGTACTTC.

This clonotype was seen at least ten times. The J gene is TRBJ1-4, the V gene TRBV9; D ambiguous. The CDR3 length is 17 residues. The ends were cut back, 0 bases at V and 4 bases at J, with 16 bases in the middle. CDR1 is SGDLS and CDR2 is YYNGEE in the germline V gene. CDR3 amino acids: CASSVGAALGSNEKLFF. CDR3 DNA: TGTGCCAGCAGCGTAGGGGCAGCATTGGGGAGTAATGAAAAACTGTTTTTT.

This clonotype is classed as large. The chain couples TRBV28 to TRBJ2-7; 9 bases match TRBD2. Germline V gene sequence: CDR1 MDHEN, CDR2 SYDVKM. The CDR3 totals 15 residues. Losses at the gene ends were 0 bases for V and 7 bases for J; bases not matched to a gene: 7. The DNA of the CDR3 is TGTGCCAGCAGTTTATGTTGTCTAGCGGGGTATGAGCAGTACTTC. This codes for CASSLCCLAGYEQYF.

This clonotype was recorded many times. The CDR3 region has the DNA TGCAGCGTTGAAAGCGAGGGGGACTACGAGCAGTACTTC. Protein product: CSVESEGDYEQYF. V is TRBV29-1 and J is TRBJ2-7, with TRBD1 as a possible D gene (6 bases). This CDR3 is built from 13 residues. CDR1 and CDR2 (germline): SQVTM, ANQGSEA. Trimming left V 2 bases short and J 3 bases short, with 11 bases between.

This clonotype appeared many times. The chain uses TRBV7-2 and TRBJ1-3; a weak D match, TRBD1 (5 bases). Per the germline V gene, CDR1 is SGHTA and CDR2 is FQGNSA. The CDR3 runs to 15 residues. V dropped 1 base and J dropped 2 bases, with 9 bases sitting between them. CDR3 in amino acids: CASSLEVGPGNTIYF. CDR3 DNA: TGTGCCAGCAGCTTAGAGGTGGGGCCTGGAAACACCATATATTTT. Full variable domain (missing parts from reference TRBV7-2 and TRBJ1-3): GAGVSQSPSNKVTEKGKDVELRCDPISGHTALYWYRQSLGQGLEFLIYFQGNSAPDKSGLPSDRFSAERTGGSVSTLTIQRTQQEDSAVYLCASSLEVGPGNTIYFGEGSWLTVV.

Ten or more counts support this clonotype. This chain joins TRBV3-1 and TRBJ2-3; unclear D gene. Germline-derived CDR1 and CDR2 are LGHDT and YNNKEL (reference sequence). The V end was cut by 0 bases, the J end by 9 bases, with 7 bases between. CDR3 size: 12 residues. For the CDR3, the DNA is TGTGCCAGCAGCCAAGAAGAGGACACGCAGTATTTT. As protein: CASSQEEDTQYF.

This chain links TRBV12-3 or TRBV12-4 with TRBJ1-2; 9 nucleotides line up with TRBD1. Trimming took 5 bases from V and 4 from J; bases not matched to a gene: 8. This CDR3 has 15 amino acids. The CDR3 DNA reads TGTGCCAGCAGTGAACAGGGGGCGCGGGGCTATGGCTACACCTTC. This translates into CASSEQGARGYGYTF.

This clonotype has a count of ten or more. The chain uses TRBV30 and TRBJ1-1, with D perhaps TRBD1 (6 bases). The V and J ends lost 2 bases and 11 bases respectively, with 15 bases between them. Looked up from germline, CDR1 is GTSNPN and CDR2 is SVGIG (reference sequence). The CDR3 is 12 residues long. This CDR3 is CAWSKTGPWAFF. The CDR3 coding sequence is TGTGCCTGGAGTAAGACAGGTCCGTGGGCTTTCTTT.

This clonotype was counted only a few times. V and J are TRBV5-4 and TRBJ2-1; TRBD2 matches at 14 bases. CDR3 length: 19 residues. V trimming: 3 bases; J trimming: 3 bases; junction bases outside the gene matches: 11. Germline CDR1 SGHNT, CDR2 YYREEE (reference sequence). The CDR3 loop reads CASSSPGLAGDGIYNEQFF. For the CDR3, the DNA is TGTGCCAGCAGCTCTCCGGGACTAGCGGGAGATGGGATCTACAATGAGCAGTTCTTC.

In this sample, this clonotype is medium-sized. This chain connects TRBV20-1 to TRBJ2-5, with D uncertain. Per germline, CDR1 DFQATT and CDR2 SNEGSKA (reference sequence). The CDR3 is 12 amino acids. The V end was cut by 6 bases, the J end by 2 bases, with 10 bases between. CDR3 residues: CSAMDGQETQYF. In nucleotides, the CDR3 is TGCAGTGCGATGGACGGGCAAGAGACCCAGTACTTC.

This clonotype has only a few counts. The rearrangement joins TRBV18 to TRBJ2-7, with D tentatively TRBD1 (7 bases). Germline CDR1 KGHSH, CDR2 LQKENI. Trimming pared 0 bases from V and 6 bases from J, leaving 9 bases between. This CDR3 is 13 amino acids long. The CDR3 protein is CASSPPQGGEQYF. The CDR3 nucleotides are TGTGCCAGCTCACCACCGCAGGGGGGCGAGCAGTACTTC.

The chain recombines TRBV27 with TRBJ2-7, with D uncertain. Germline assignment: CDR1 MNHEY and CDR2 SMNVEV (reference sequence). The CDR3 covers 13 residues. Trimming took off 9 bases at V and 3 bases at J, with 15 bases between the two ends. CDR3 DNA sequence: TGTGCCAGTCACACCGGGTCGGACTACGAGCAGTACTTC. It translates to CASHTGSDYEQYF.

This clonotype was recorded at least ten times. The rearrangement uses TRBV7-9 and TRBJ1-1; D call uncertain. In germline, CDR1 is SEHNR, CDR2 FQNEAQ (reference sequence). The CDR3 is made up of 13 amino acids. Deletions cut 4 bases from V and 8 bases from J, with 14 bases between. In nucleotides, the CDR3 is TGTGCCAGCAGCTCGAACCGTCCCTGGGAAGCTTTCTTT. Amino acids: CASSSNRPWEAFF.

This clonotype showed up many times. This sequence joins TRBV12-3 or TRBV12-4 and TRBJ2-6; D possibly corresponds to TRBD2 (6 bases). The CDR3 runs to 16 residues. The V and J ends lost 6 bases and 0 bases respectively, with 12 bases between them. CDR3: CASSGTPSSGANVLTF. Here the CDR3 DNA reads TGTGCCAGCAGCGGGACTCCCAGCTCTGGGGCCAACGTCCTGACTTTC.

Judged by abundance, this clonotype is medium-sized. This chain uses TRBV7-9 with TRBJ2-5, with TRBD2 matching over 10 bases. CDR1 and CDR2 from the germline V gene are SEHNR and FQNEAQ (reference sequence). With 7 bases clipped from V and 5 bases from J, the junction kept 10 bases outside the gene matches. This CDR3 contains 15 residues. In nucleotides, the CDR3 is TGTGCCAGCACCAAGTCCCTAGCGGGAGTTGAGACCCAGTACTTC. Translating gives CASTKSLAGVETQYF.

This clonotype is labeled medium-sized (0.01 to 0.1%). CDR3 amino acids: CASSQLAGAADTQYF. DNA for the CDR3: TGTGCCAGCAGCCAACTAGCGGGAGCGGCAGATACGCAGTATTTT. The rearrangement joins TRBV3-1 to TRBJ2-3, with TRBD2 matching 10 bases. Germline trimming cut 2 bases from V and 4 bases from J; bases unmatched to any gene: 3. Per the germline V gene, CDR1 is LGHDT and CDR2 is YNNKEL (reference sequence). The CDR3 runs 15 residues.

At least ten counts were recorded for this clonotype. The rearrangement links TRBV18 to TRBJ2-7; a weak D match, TRBD2 (6 bases). V was trimmed by 6 bases and J by 4 bases, leaving 16 bases between them. This CDR3 region has 14 residues. CDR1 and CDR2 (germline): KGHSH, LQKENI. CDR3 region: CASSPGDLSYEQYF. DNA for the CDR3: TGTGCCAGCTCTCCGGGAGATCTGTCTTACGAGCAGTACTTC.

This chain joins TRBV6-1 and TRBJ2-2; D gene unclear. This CDR3 comprises 14 residues. Trimming took 7 bases from V and 0 from J, leaving 9 bases between them. CDR1 is MNHNS and CDR2 is SASEGT in the germline V gene. This CDR3 reads CASIGPTNTGELFF. The CDR3 DNA follows: TGTGCCAGCATTGGGCCAACGAACACCGGGGAGCTGTTTTTT.

CDR3 protein: CASRPGLDKYEQYF. CDR3 in DNA: TGTGCCAGCAGACCGGGACTAGACAAATACGAGCAGTACTTC. This chain links TRBV11-1 with TRBJ2-7; TRBD2 matches at 8 bases. V dropped 6 bases and J dropped 4; count of bases not matched to a gene: 8. The CDR3 length is 14 residues. Germline V gives CDR1 SGHAT, CDR2 FQDESV (reference sequence).

By sample fraction, this clonotype is medium-sized. The chain combines TRBV20-1 with TRBJ2-7; D might be TRBD1 (5 bases). The CDR3 contains 12 residues. Deletions cut 6 bases from V and 6 bases from J, with 15 bases between. CDR1 is DFQATT, CDR2 SNEGSKA, per germline (reference sequence). The CDR3 DNA reads as TGCAGTGCCAGCAGACAGACCGGCGAGCAGTACTTC. Its protein product is CSASRQTGEQYF.

This clonotype was observed at least ten times. This chain links TRBV6-5 with TRBJ1-1, with 10 bases identical to TRBD1. The germline gives CDR1 MNHEY, CDR2 SVGAGI. V was clipped by 0 bases and J by 5 bases; unmatched bases: 3. The CDR3 has 15 amino acids. The CDR3 DNA reads TGTGCCAGCAGTTACTCCGGGACAGGGGAGACTGAAGCTTTCTTT. Protein product: CASSYSGTGETEAFF.

This clonotype was recorded at least ten times. The chain carries TRBV2 and TRBJ1-2, with 9 bases that match TRBD1. V lost 5 bases to trimming and J lost 5 bases; unmatched junction nucleotides: 9. The CDR3 is 15 amino acids. Germline V CDR1 and CDR2: SNHLY, FYNNEI. The CDR3 coding sequence is TGTGCCAGCAGTCCCGTTGACAGGGGGTTTTATGGCTACACCTTC. Its translation is CASSPVDRGFYGYTF.

The chain employs TRBV12-3 or TRBV12-4 and TRBJ1-1; 9 positions agree with TRBD1. This CDR3 is built from 17 residues. Unmatched junction bases numbered 10, after V lost 5 bases and J lost 0 bases. CDR3 in DNA: TGTGCCAGCAGTCCTCGGACAGGGGCAATCATGAACACTGAAGCTTTCTTT. Translated: CASSPRTGAIMNTEAFF.

This clonotype was recorded many times. The V call is TRBV4-2, the J call TRBJ2-7; 12 nucleotides line up with TRBD1. The CDR3 spans 16 residues. V lost 1 base and J lost 3; bases outside the gene matches: 4. The germline CDR1 and CDR2 sequences are LGHNA and YNFKEQ. The CDR3, as DNA: TGTGCCAGCAGCCAAGCGGGACAGGGGGCTAGCTACGAGCAGTACTTC. The encoded protein is CASSQAGQGASYEQYF.

This clonotype was picked up many times. This sequence joins TRBV18 and TRBJ2-7; 11 bases align to TRBD1. The CDR3 is 14 residues long. With V trimmed by 3 bases and J by 7 bases, 5 bases remained unmatched. The V gene's germline CDR1 is KGHSH and CDR2 LQKENI. CDR3 nucleotide sequence: TGTGCCAGCTCACCGGGACAGGGGGTGGGTGAGCAGTACTTC. Residues: CASSPGQGVGEQYF. Drawing the rest from reference TRBV18 and TRBJ2-7, the complete variable domain is NAGVMQNPRHLVRRRGQEARLRCSPMKGHSHVYWYRQLPEEGLKFMVYLQKENIIDESGMPKERFSAEFPKEGPSILRIQQVVRGDSAAYFCASSPGQGVGEQYFGPGTRLTVT.

Many counts were recorded for this clonotype. The CDR3 region has the DNA TGTGCCGCCGGGGGGGGCTCACCCCTCCACTTT. It specifies CAAGGGSPLHF. This rearrangement joins TRBV10-3 to TRBJ1-6; D possibly corresponds to TRBD1 (6 bases). Trimming took off 11 bases at V and 10 bases at J, with 12 bases between the two ends. CDR1 is ENHRY, CDR2 SYGVKD, per germline. The CDR3 runs to 11 residues.

This clonotype is classed as medium-sized. V is TRBV6-5 and J is TRBJ2-1; D may correspond to TRBD1 or TRBD2 (7 bases each). Germline V gives CDR1 MNHEY, CDR2 SVGAGI. Trimming took off 7 bases at V and 3 bases at J, with 16 bases between the two ends. This CDR3 contains 15 residues. This CDR3 is CASTSSGTVYNEQFF. The CDR3 bases are TGTGCCAGCACCTCGAGCGGGACAGTCTACAATGAGCAGTTCTTC.

This clonotype qualifies as medium-sized (0.01 to 0.1%). V and J are TRBV12-3 or TRBV12-4 and TRBJ2-7; no definite D call. Trimming stripped 4 bases from V and 1 base from J, with 11 bases between. This CDR3 is 14 amino acids long. CDR3 coding DNA: TGTGCCAGCAGTTCCTCTAGTGGGTCCTACGAGCAGTACTTC. The encoded protein is CASSSSSGSYEQYF.

This clonotype was recorded at least ten times. V gene TRBV20-1 combines with J gene TRBJ1-5; a possible D gene is TRBD1 (5 bases). The CDR3 extends over 15 amino acids. Germline CDR1 and CDR2: DFQATT and SNEGSKA (reference sequence). Trimming left V 6 bases short and J 7 bases short, with 22 bases between. The CDR3 loop reads CSAAHLYGGQQPQHF. CDR3 coding DNA: TGCAGTGCCGCCCACCTTTACGGGGGTCAGCAGCCCCAGCATTTT.